The 32 T cell receptor beta chains presented below share a single source sample, sequenced in a study of cytotoxic CD8 clonotypes in ibrutinib-treated CLL. Measured with immunoSEQ multiplex PCR; TCRdb has only the in-frame clones, and not every one. The sample includes approximately 200,000 clones, over 55% of them seen just once. The material sequenced was PBMCs, taken after 24 months of ibrutinib treatment. These receptors all stem from a human donor with chronic lymphocytic leukemia.

The rearrangement uses TRBV7-2 and TRBJ2-5; 8 bases map to TRBD2. The CDR3 is 15 residues long. In germline, CDR1 is SGHTA, CDR2 FQGNSA. Trimming removed 7 bases from V and 1 base from J; junction bases left unmatched: 8. The CDR3 coding sequence is TGTGCCAGCACCGGTTTAGCGGGATCCCAAGAGACCCAGTACTTC. This sequence encodes CASTGLAGSQETQYF. The full variable domain, rest sourced from reference TRBV7-2 and TRBJ2-5, is GAGVSQSPSNKVTEKGKDVELRCDPISGHTALYWYRQSLGQGLEFLIYFQGNSAPDKSGLPSDRFSAERTGGSVSTLTIQRTQQEDSAVYLCASTGLAGSQETQYFGPGTRLLVL.

The CDR3 nucleotides read TGTGCCAGCAGTGAAGCGCTTCTAGGACAGGGGACCAACGAGCAGTACTTC. It yields the protein CASSEALLGQGTNEQYF. This chain uses TRBV2 with TRBJ2-7; 9 bases match TRBD1. Per the germline V gene, CDR1 is SNHLY and CDR2 is FYNNEI. V was clipped by 0 bases and J by 5 bases; unmatched bases: 11. There are 17 residues in the CDR3.

This chain joins TRBV7-6 and TRBJ2-3; the D call may be TRBD1 or TRBD2 (6 bases each). The CDR3 loop spans 13 amino acids. Germline loops: CDR1 SGHVS, CDR2 FNYEAQ. Trimming stripped 2 bases from V and 4 bases from J, with 7 bases between. For the CDR3, the DNA is TGTGCCAGCAGCTTAAGGGGGGCAGATACGCAGTATTTT. Translated: CASSLRGADTQYF.

The rearrangement links TRBV9 to TRBJ2-6; 7 bases align to TRBD2. The V gene's germline CDR1 is SGDLS and CDR2 YYNGEE. The ends lost 0 bases at V and 0 bases at J; junction bases unmatched: 21. This CDR3 comprises 23 residues. Written as DNA, the CDR3 is TGTGCCAGCAGCGTAGTTCCGGGGGGTCTAGCGGCCTTGTGGGACTCTGGGGCCAACGTCCTGACTTTC. Translating it yields CASSVVPGGLAALWDSGANVLTF.

This rearrangement joins TRBV7-2 to TRBJ2-5, with TRBD2 as a possible D gene (6 bases). The CDR3 is made up of 15 amino acids. Trimming left V 0 bases short and J 2 bases short, with 10 bases between. CDR1 and CDR2 from the germline V gene are SGHTA and FQGNSA. In DNA, the CDR3 is TGTGCCAGCAGCTTAGCCTCTAGCGTTCAAGAGACCCAGTACTTC. Translation: CASSLASSVQETQYF.

V usage is TRBV27 and J usage is TRBJ2-7, with D perhaps TRBD1 (6 bases). Germline assignment: CDR1 MNHEY and CDR2 SMNVEV (reference sequence). CDR3 length equals 16 residues. The V gene lost 8 bases and the J gene lost 2 bases, with 22 bases spanning the gap. The chain's CDR3 is CASQHHHTGNPYEQYF. CDR3 coding DNA: TGTGCCAGCCAGCACCACCACACAGGGAACCCCTACGAGCAGTACTTC.

The chain employs TRBV6-6 and TRBJ1-5, with D possibly matching TRBD1 (5 bases). The germline V and J ends were trimmed by 2 bases and 5 bases, with 10 bases remaining between them. Germline assignment: CDR1 MNHNY and CDR2 SVGAGI (reference sequence). This CDR3 has 14 amino acids. This CDR3 is CASSYGDRDQPQHF. In DNA form, the CDR3 reads TGTGCCAGCAGTTACGGTGACAGAGATCAGCCCCAGCATTTT.

DNA of the CDR3: TGTGCCAGCAGCTTAGGACCCGGGGGCTATGGCTACACCTTC. Protein product: CASSLGPGGYGYTF. The chain recombines TRBV11-2 with TRBJ1-2; a weak D match, TRBD1 (5 bases). The V end lost 1 base, the J end lost 4 bases, and 10 bases lay between the germline ends. The CDR3 is made up of 14 amino acids. In germline, CDR1 is SGHAT, CDR2 FQNNGV.

Turning to this clone: Its ends do not fully match the called genes, so a read error is possible. The V gene is TRBV9, the J gene TRBJ2-3, with 8 bases that match TRBD2. The CDR3 sequence is 16 residues long. CDR1 is SGDLS and CDR2 is YYNGEE in the germline V gene. As DNA, the CDR3 is TGTGCCAGCAGCGTAGTTCAGGGGCTAGCGGGTGATAAGCAGTATTTT. This encodes CASSVVQGLAGDKQYF.

The chain employs TRBV11-2 and TRBJ1-1, with 9 bases lining up with TRBD1. Germline lookup yields CDR1 SGHAT and CDR2 FQNNGV. The CDR3 runs 15 residues. With V trimmed by 6 bases and J by 1 base, 6 bases remained unmatched. The CDR3 DNA is TGTGCCAGCAGAACTATGACAGGGGGGAACACTGAAGCTTTCTTT. It specifies CASRTMTGGNTEAFF.

This clone was observed a single time. The chain joins TRBV7-8 to TRBJ2-3, with a weak D call TRBD2 (6 bases). Germline V lookup: CDR1 SGHVS, CDR2 FQNEAQ. The CDR3 loop spans 15 amino acids. Trimming took off 2 bases at V and 3 bases at J, with 12 bases between the two ends. The CDR3 coding sequence is TGTGCCAGCAGCTTATGGGGGGAGTCTACAGATACGCAGTATTTT. It yields the protein CASSLWGESTDTQYF.

The table lists this clone with a few counts. The rearrangement joins TRBV7-2 to TRBJ1-2; a possible D gene is TRBD1 (6 bases). CDR1 is SGHTA, CDR2 FQGNSA, per germline. This CDR3 has 15 residues. V lost 6 bases and J lost 4, with 18 bases in between. The CDR3 DNA reads TGTGCCAGCAGTTTTGCCTCCGGGACACCCTATGGCTACACCTTC. Encoded protein: CASSFASGTPYGYTF.

The chain recombines TRBV5-4 with TRBJ2-7, with no clear D. The V end lost 4 bases, the J end lost 3 bases, and 17 bases lay between the germline ends. The CDR3 has 15 amino acids. Germline V gene lookup returns CDR1 SGHNT and CDR2 YYREEE (reference sequence). The CDR3 reads CASSRIFGHDYEQYF. The CDR3 region has the DNA TGTGCCAGCAGCCGCATCTTTGGCCACGACTACGAGCAGTACTTC. The complete variable domain, with remaining parts taken from reference TRBV5-4 and TRBJ2-7, reads ETGVTQSPTHLIKTRGQQVTLRCSSQSGHNTVSWYQQALGQGPQFIFQYYREEENGRGNFPPRFSGLQFPNYSSELNVNALELDDSALYLCASSRIFGHDYEQYFGPGTRLTVT.

The chain recombines TRBV5-4 with TRBJ1-5; D is undetermined. The CDR3 is 15 residues long. Germline V CDR1 and CDR2: SGHNT, YYREEE (reference sequence). V was clipped by 0 bases and J by 1 base, with 8 bases between them. This CDR3 is CASSLGPGSNQPQHF. CDR3 DNA sequence: TGTGCCAGCAGCTTGGGGCCGGGAAGCAATCAGCCCCAGCATTTT.

The chain combines TRBV18 with TRBJ2-3; TRBD1 agrees at 9 bases. Germline CDR1 KGHSH, CDR2 LQKENI. CDR3 size: 15 residues. Losses at the gene ends were 2 bases for V and 3 bases for J; bases not matched to a gene: 3. The CDR3 coding sequence is TGTGCCAGCTCACCAAAGGGACAGGGTACAGATACGCAGTATTTT. Its protein product is CASSPKGQGTDTQYF.

This CDR3 is CASSPGQGLLQPQHF. CDR3 nucleotides: TGCGCCAGCAGCCCGGGACAGGGACTATTGCAGCCCCAGCATTTT. The chain combines TRBV5-1 with TRBJ1-5; 9 bases fit TRBD1. Germline values: CDR1 SGHRS, CDR2 YFSETQ. V was pared by 4 bases and J by 7 bases, with 9 bases of the junction left unmatched. The CDR3 has 15 amino acids.

This chain uses TRBV4-3 with TRBJ2-7, with 8 bases lining up with TRBD1. In germline, CDR1 is LGHNA, CDR2 YSLEER. The V and J ends lost 1 base and 3 bases, in that order; junction bases with no gene match: 5. The CDR3 is 15 amino acids. The chain's CDR3 is CASSQGQGAIYEQYF. Written as DNA, the CDR3 is TGCGCCAGCAGCCAAGGCCAGGGGGCGATCTACGAGCAGTACTTC.

This clone was picked up a small number of times. V and J are TRBV9 and TRBJ2-6; D is ambiguous. CDR3 size: 15 residues. Germline loops: CDR1 SGDLS, CDR2 YYNGEE. V lost 1 base and J 4 bases, leaving 9 bases between the germline ends. Here the CDR3 DNA reads TGTGCCAGCAGCGTATTGGCTTCGGGGGCCAACGTCCTGACTTTC. It translates to CASSVLASGANVLTF.

J is TRBJ2-1 and V is TRBV28, with TRBD2 matching over 7 bases. CDR1 and CDR2 from the germline V gene are MDHEN and SYDVKM. The CDR3 length is 14 residues. J was trimmed by 8 bases and V by 2 bases; bases with no gene match: 6. The CDR3 reads CASSLPGLVYEQFF. The CDR3 bases are TGTGCCAGCAGTTTACCAGGACTAGTCTATGAGCAGTTCTTC.

The chain couples TRBV27 to TRBJ1-1, with D uncertain. The CDR3 loop spans 14 amino acids. CDR1 MNHEY and CDR2 SMNVEV come from the germline V gene (reference sequence). The germline V and J ends were trimmed by 5 bases and 2 bases, with 12 bases remaining between them. This CDR3 reads CASSTGYFNTEAFF. The CDR3 DNA reads as TGTGCCAGCAGTACGGGATACTTTAACACTGAAGCTTTCTTT.

The chain employs TRBV6-5 and TRBJ2-3; possible D gene TRBD2, 5 bases. The germline V gene encodes CDR1 MNHEY and CDR2 SVGAGI. This CDR3 is built from 15 residues. The V end was cut by 0 bases, the J end by 2 bases, with 9 bases between. The CDR3 nucleotides read TGTGCCAGCAGTTACTCCAGCGGATACACAGATACGCAGTATTTT. Residues: CASSYSSGYTDTQYF.

This chain connects TRBV6-5 to TRBJ1-4; D may be TRBD1 (5 bases). The germline V gene has CDR1 MNHEY and CDR2 SVGAGI. There are 14 residues in the CDR3. V lost 5 bases and J 0 bases, leaving 7 bases between the germline ends. The CDR3 loop reads CASSRQSTNEKLFF. CDR3 sequence (DNA): TGTGCCAGCAGTAGACAGTCAACTAATGAAAAACTGTTTTTT.

The chain links TRBV18 to TRBJ2-7; D might be TRBD1 (6 bases). The CDR3 is 14 amino acids. The germline CDR1 and CDR2 sequences are KGHSH and LQKENI. Trimming cost V 5 bases and J 0 bases, with 11 bases left between them. Here the CDR3 DNA reads TGTGCCAGCTCAGCCAGGGGTCACTCCTACGAGCAGTACTTC. Translation gives CASSARGHSYEQYF.

This chain uses TRBV4-3 with TRBJ2-5; 8 nucleotides match TRBD2. The V gene's germline CDR1 is LGHNA and CDR2 YSLEER. The ends lost 2 bases at V and 2 bases at J; junction bases unmatched: 4. CDR3 size: 15 residues. In DNA form, the CDR3 reads TGCGCCAGCAGCCAAATAGCGGGAAGGCAAGAGACCCAGTACTTC. Its protein product is CASSQIAGRQETQYF.

The rearrangement links TRBV14 to TRBJ2-5; TRBD2 matches 7 bases. The V gene end was trimmed by 1 base and the J gene end by 4 bases; junction bases not matched to a gene: 3. Germline assignment: CDR1 SGHDN and CDR2 FVKESK. The CDR3 extends over 14 amino acids. Written as DNA, the CDR3 is TGTGCCAGCAGCCAAGTTTTAGCGGGAGAGACCCAGTACTTC. It encodes CASSQVLAGETQYF.

Only one count was recorded for this clone. The rearrangement links TRBV4-2 to TRBJ2-7, with 8 bases lining up with TRBD1. Per germline, CDR1 LGHNA and CDR2 YNFKEQ. After removal of 4 bases from V and 6 bases from J, the junction contained 5 bases not matched to a gene. This CDR3 has 13 amino acids. The DNA of the CDR3 is TGTGCCAGCAGCCGTGACAGGGGCTCCGAGCAGTACTTC. It yields the protein CASSRDRGSEQYF.

This clone turned up a few times. The chain employs TRBV5-8 and TRBJ2-4; D remains ambiguous. Trimming took off 3 bases at V and 5 bases at J, with 12 bases between the two ends. Germline V gene data show CDR1 as SGHTS and CDR2 as YDEGEE. The CDR3 spans 14 residues. CDR3 amino acids: CASSSVWRQNIQYF. The CDR3 DNA is TGTGCCAGCAGCTCTGTCTGGAGACAAAACATTCAGTACTTC.

J is TRBJ2-1 and V is TRBV7-9; D is perhaps TRBD2 (5 bases). This CDR3 is built from 11 residues. CDR1 is SEHNR, CDR2 FQNEAQ, per germline (reference sequence). Between the trimmed V and J ends, which lost 1 base and 11 bases, there was a span of 6 bases. The CDR3 DNA sequence: TGTGCCAGCAGCTTAGAGCGGAAGCAGTTCTTC. Translating gives CASSLERKQFF. Drawing the rest from reference TRBV7-9 and TRBJ2-1, the complete variable domain is DTGVSQNPRHKITKRGQNVTFRCDPISEHNRLYWYRQTLGQGPEFLTYFQNEAQLEKSRLLSDRFSAERPKGSFSTLEIQRTEQGDSAMYLCASSLERKQFFGPGTRLTVL.

The rearrangement uses TRBV4-2 and TRBJ2-7, with D perhaps being TRBD1 or TRBD2 (5 bases each). Trimming removed 3 bases at V and 0 bases at J, with 18 bases between. The CDR3 totals 17 residues. Per the germline V gene, CDR1 is LGHNA and CDR2 is YNFKEQ. CDR3 amino acids: CASSQRGWDGSSYEQYF. The DNA for the CDR3 is TGTGCCAGCAGCCAGAGAGGTTGGGACGGAAGCTCCTACGAGCAGTACTTC.

This clone was recorded a few times. The genes are TRBV30 and TRBJ1-1, with a tentative D call TRBD1 (6 bases). Germline loops: CDR1 GTSNPN, CDR2 SVGIG (reference sequence). V dropped 2 bases and J dropped 6 bases, with 13 bases sitting between them. CDR3 length equals 13 residues. The chain's CDR3 is CAWSTTGVAEAFF. The DNA of the CDR3 is TGTGCCTGGAGTACGACAGGCGTCGCTGAAGCTTTCTTT.

This clone came up a few times. One end of the junction fails to match germline, which may point to a read error. The genes are TRBV20-1 and TRBJ2-7; D possibly corresponds to TRBD2 (5 bases). CDR3 length: 10 amino acids. Per the germline V gene, CDR1 is DFQATT and CDR2 is SNEGSKA (reference sequence). The CDR3 nucleotides read TGCAGTGCTAGAGATCCCGGACTTACCTTC. It translates to CSARDPGLTF.

V gene TRBV7-2 combines with J gene TRBJ1-2; D unresolved. The CDR3 runs 15 residues. V lost 0 bases to trimming and J lost 4 bases, with 12 bases between them. Per the germline V gene, CDR1 is SGHTA and CDR2 is FQGNSA. The CDR3 sequence is CASSLALAAPYGYTF. The CDR3 DNA sequence: TGTGCCAGCAGCTTAGCGCTGGCAGCACCCTATGGCTACACCTTC.